Listed here are 9 T cell receptor beta chains from one sample, sequenced in a study of cytomegalovirus exposure and HLA in healthy donors. This PCR relied on a set of 60 Vbeta primers and 13 Jbeta primers. Libraries were prepared by immunoSEQ multiplex PCR; TCRdb keeps only in-frame clonotypes and omits some of them. The sample includes around 35,000 clones. Sample: PBMCs. The receptors were sampled from a woman between 35 and 50 years old in good health and CMV-seropositive.

The chain has TRBV7-6 and TRBJ2-3, with 9 bases fitting TRBD2. Germline CDR1 and CDR2: SGHVS and FNYEAQ. The V gene end was trimmed by 1 base and the J gene end by 1 base; junction bases not matched to a gene: 6. CDR3 length: 17 residues. The chain's CDR3 is CASSLEGLAIGTDTQYF. The CDR3 DNA follows: TGTGCCAGCAGCTTAGAGGGACTAGCCATTGGCACAGATACGCAGTATTTT.

J is TRBJ2-1 and V is TRBV6-4; 12 bases are shared with TRBD1. From germline, CDR1 is MRHNA and CDR2 SNTAGT. This CDR3 has 14 amino acids. The trim removed 5 bases at V and 8 bases at J, leaving 4 bases unmatched. CDR3 residues: CASSPGQGADEQFF. DNA of the CDR3: TGTGCCAGCAGTCCGGGACAGGGGGCGGATGAGCAGTTCTTC.

The CDR3 nucleotides read TGCGCCAGCAGCCAAGATGCACTGCGGGGTCAGCCCCAGCATTTT. Encoded protein: CASSQDALRGQPQHF. The chain is built from TRBV4-3 and TRBJ1-5, with D unclear. CDR3 length: 15 amino acids. The V gene lost 0 bases and the J gene lost 6 bases, with 12 bases spanning the gap. Germline V gene lookup returns CDR1 LGHNA and CDR2 YSLEER.

The rearrangement uses TRBV7-6 and TRBJ2-3; TRBD2 aligns across 9 bases. This CDR3 contains 16 residues. Trimming removed 3 bases from V and 1 base from J; junction bases left unmatched: 5. Germline CDR1 SGHVS, CDR2 FNYEAQ. The CDR3 DNA is TGTGCCAGCAGCTTGTTACCTAGCGGGGGCACAGATACGCAGTATTTT. Encoded protein: CASSLLPSGGTDTQYF.

V usage is TRBV19 and J usage is TRBJ1-2; D possibly corresponds to TRBD1 (5 bases). The V gene's germline CDR1 is LNHDA and CDR2 SQIVND (reference sequence). Trimming removed 5 bases at V and 6 bases at J, with 7 bases between. The CDR3 is 11 residues long. CDR3 sequence: CASSVRDGYTF. CDR3 bases: TGTGCCAGTAGTGTCAGGGATGGCTACACCTTC.

The V gene is TRBV11-2, the J gene TRBJ2-3; TRBD2 matches 8 bases. With V trimmed by 5 bases and J by 6 bases, 13 bases remained unmatched. The CDR3 consists of 16 residues. Per germline, CDR1 SGHAT and CDR2 FQNNGV. The CDR3, as DNA: TGTGCCAGCAGCACCAGGACTAGCTCGCTGGCTGATACGCAGTATTTT. This gives the protein CASSTRTSSLADTQYF.

This rearrangement joins TRBV7-2 to TRBJ2-2; weak D call: TRBD1 (6 bases). Trimming cost V 3 bases and J 7 bases, with 12 bases left between them. The V gene's germline CDR1 is SGHTA and CDR2 FQGNSA. The CDR3 has 14 residues. DNA for the CDR3: TGTGCCAGCAGCTTCCAAGCAGGGGTCGGGGAGCTGTTTTTT. Residues: CASSFQAGVGELFF.

The chain joins TRBV7-2 to TRBJ1-5; D uncertain. Deletions cut 5 bases from V and 3 bases from J, with 5 bases between. Germline V lookup: CDR1 SGHTA, CDR2 FQGNSA. The CDR3 runs to 12 residues. CDR3 sequence reads: CASSPYNQPQHF. CDR3 nucleotides: TGTGCCAGCAGCCCGTACAATCAGCCCCAGCATTTT.

This chain connects TRBV30 to TRBJ1-5; 9 bases fit TRBD1. The CDR3 sequence is 13 residues long. The V gene's germline CDR1 is GTSNPN and CDR2 SVGIG (reference sequence). Unmatched junction bases numbered 1, after V lost 5 bases and J lost 2 bases. The CDR3 DNA reads as TGTGCCTGGGGACAGGGGCGCAATCAGCCCCAGCATTTT. Protein product: CAWGQGRNQPQHF.